Presented here are 29 T cell receptor beta chains from one specimen sequenced in a study of shared clonotypes between healthy human individuals. Assay: immunoSEQ multiplex PCR; the TCRdb copy retains only in-frame clones and omits some. In the table there are about 1.5 million clones, roughly 98% of which are singletons. Sequenced: naive CD4+ T cells sorted from blood. As for subset: CD45RA+ positively selected. Receptor source: a man aged 25 to 45 in good health.

The chain uses TRBV18 and TRBJ1-5; D possibly corresponds to TRBD1 (5 bases). The V end was cut by 2 bases, the J end by 0 bases, with 14 bases between. From germline, CDR1 is KGHSH and CDR2 LQKENI. CDR3 length: 17 amino acids. The DNA for the CDR3 is TGTGCCAGCTCACCAGGGGACTCATCTTATAGCAATCAGCCCCAGCATTTT. It is translated as CASSPGDSSYSNQPQHF.

Comments on this clone: Other DNA sequences of this sample code for an identical CDR3. The rearrangement joins TRBV18 to TRBJ1-1; D is ambiguous. The germline gives CDR1 KGHSH, CDR2 LQKENI. This CDR3 has 15 residues. V shed 2 bases and J shed 0 bases, with 10 bases lying between them. DNA of the CDR3: TGTGCCAGCTCACCAACTGGGAGAGTGAACACTGAAGCTTTCTTT. Its translation is CASSPTGRVNTEAFF.

This chain links TRBV6-1 with TRBJ2-7; weak D call: TRBD2 (5 bases). The V end was cut by 3 bases, the J end by 3 bases, with 6 bases between. This CDR3 spans 12 amino acids. Looked up from germline, CDR1 is MNHNS and CDR2 is SASEGT. This CDR3 reads CASSDRDYEQYF. DNA of the CDR3: TGTGCCAGCAGTGATCGGGACTACGAGCAGTACTTC.

The rearrangement joins TRBV29-1 to TRBJ1-4; 9 bases agree with TRBD1. J gave up 5 bases and V 6 bases, and 10 bases lay outside the gene matches. Germline V gives CDR1 SQVTM, CDR2 ANQGSEA. CDR3 length equals 15 residues. CDR3 residues: CSVLGQGRGNEKLFF. The CDR3, as DNA: TGCAGCGTGCTCGGACAGGGGAGGGGGAATGAAAAACTGTTTTTT.

The J gene is TRBJ1-4, the V gene TRBV6-7; D gene ambiguous. TRBV6-7 counts as an open reading frame of uncertain function. Trimming cost V 6 bases and J 5 bases, with 13 bases left between them. The CDR3 length is 14 residues. The CDR3 DNA reads TGTGCCAGCAGGTACAGAAGTATGAATGAAAAACTGTTTTTT. Translation gives CASRYRSMNEKLFF.

In DNA, the CDR3 is TGTGCCAGCTACCGTCGGGGGAGGGGAGAGACCCAGTACTTC. Translation gives CASYRRGRGETQYF. The rearrangement uses TRBV28 and TRBJ2-5, with 7 bases that match TRBD2. After removal of 8 bases from V and 4 bases from J, the junction contained 10 bases not matched to a gene. The CDR3 loop spans 14 amino acids. Germline lookup yields CDR1 MDHEN and CDR2 SYDVKM.

Comment on this clone: Other nucleotide sequences in the sample specify the same CDR3. The chain joins TRBV5-1 to TRBJ2-1; perhaps D is TRBD1 or TRBD2 (6 bases each). This CDR3 has 15 amino acids. V was cut by 4 bases and J by 2 bases, with 13 bases left in between. Germline V lookup: CDR1 SGHRS, CDR2 YFSETQ. Here the CDR3 reads CASSGGLAAYNEQFF. The CDR3 nucleotides read TGCGCCAGCAGCGGGGGGCTAGCCGCCTACAATGAGCAGTTCTTC.

V usage is TRBV28 and J usage is TRBJ2-7, with 9 positions matching TRBD2. CDR3 length: 14 amino acids. Germline loops: CDR1 MDHEN, CDR2 SYDVKM. Losses at the gene ends were 4 bases for V and 6 bases for J; bases not matched to a gene: 7. DNA of the CDR3: TGTGCCAGCAGTTCGGCGGGGGGGACGGGCGAGCAGTACTTC. It codes for CASSSAGGTGEQYF.

The chain joins TRBV28 to TRBJ1-1; D is unclear. V gave up 3 bases and J gave up 1 base, with 12 bases separating them. Germline CDR1 reads MDHEN; CDR2 reads SYDVKM. The CDR3 runs to 15 residues. As DNA, the CDR3 is TGTGCCAGCAGTTTCGCTGGCAGATCGAACACTGAAGCTTTCTTT. This codes for CASSFAGRSNTEAFF.

The V call is TRBV6-6, the J call TRBJ2-7, with D possibly TRBD2 on 6 matching bases. The ends were cut back, 8 bases at V and 0 bases at J, with 14 bases in the middle. CDR1 MNHNY and CDR2 SVGAGI come from the germline V gene (reference sequence). This CDR3 has 14 residues. The DNA of the CDR3 is TGTGCCAGCCTCCGGCCGGGAGTCTCCTACGAGCAGTACTTC. This encodes CASLRPGVSYEQYF.

The rearrangement uses TRBV27 and TRBJ1-4; D is unclear. The CDR3 has 15 residues. V was trimmed by 5 bases and J by 4 bases, leaving 14 bases between them. Germline CDR1 MNHEY, CDR2 SMNVEV (reference sequence). In nucleotides, the CDR3 is TGTGCCAGCAGTCCTCTTCGGAAGGGTAATGAAAAACTGTTTTTT. Translation: CASSPLRKGNEKLFF.

The gene calls are TRBV9 and TRBJ2-7; D perhaps matches TRBD2 (5 bases). The CDR3 consists of 15 residues. The V and J ends lost 2 bases and 4 bases respectively, with 16 bases between them. Germline V gene lookup returns CDR1 SGDLS and CDR2 YYNGEE. The CDR3 DNA is TGTGCCAGCAGCGTTAATCCGGGGTACATGTACGAGCAGTACTTC. Protein sequence: CASSVNPGYMYEQYF.

The CDR3 loop reads CASSLSPQSTNTIYF. The CDR3 DNA sequence: TGTGCCAGCAGTTTATCGCCACAATCTACAAACACCATATATTTT. The rearrangement links TRBV27 to TRBJ1-3; unclear D gene. The CDR3 runs 15 residues. Per germline, CDR1 MNHEY and CDR2 SMNVEV (reference sequence). Trimming took 0 bases from V and 6 from J, leaving 12 bases between them.

The CDR3 DNA reads TGCGCCAGCAGCTTCAGACAGGGGGGTCAGCCCCAGCATTTT. This gives the protein CASSFRQGGQPQHF. J is TRBJ1-5 and V is TRBV5-1; 9 nucleotides align to TRBD1. Germline V gene data show CDR1 as SGHRS and CDR2 as YFSETQ. J gave up 6 bases and V 2 bases, and 3 bases lay outside the gene matches. The CDR3 covers 14 residues.

This chain joins TRBV29-1 and TRBJ2-1; the D is unclear. Germline CDR1 reads SQVTM; CDR2 reads ANQGSEA. The germline V and J ends were trimmed by 7 bases and 5 bases, with 18 bases remaining between them. CDR3 length equals 14 residues. CDR3 amino acids: CSGVRLQINNEQFF. CDR3 nucleotides: TGCAGCGGAGTGAGGCTCCAGATCAACAATGAGCAGTTCTTC.

The V call is TRBV28, the J call TRBJ2-7; D remains ambiguous. This CDR3 comprises 15 residues. Germline CDR1 is MDHEN and CDR2 is SYDVKM. Trimming took 3 bases from V and 3 from J, leaving 15 bases between them. CDR3 bases: TGTGCCAGCAGTTTCGTAGGAAGGGCTCGCTACGAGCAGTACTTC. Translating it yields CASSFVGRARYEQYF.

This clone has only a few counts. The V call is TRBV5-1, the J call TRBJ2-5, with 8 nucleotides matching TRBD2. This CDR3 is 17 amino acids long. The germline gives CDR1 SGHRS, CDR2 YFSETQ. The junction had 12 bases not matched to a gene; V was cut back by 3 bases and J by 2 bases. The CDR3 sequence: CASSYLPVRGGQETQYF. For the CDR3, the DNA is TGCGCCAGCAGCTATCTCCCAGTTCGGGGGGGGCAAGAGACCCAGTACTTC.

This rearrangement joins TRBV5-6 to TRBJ2-7; possible D gene TRBD1, 5 bases. The germline CDR1 and CDR2 sequences are SGHDT and YYEEEE. The CDR3 has 14 residues. Trimming removed 0 bases at V and 2 bases at J, with 9 bases between. In nucleotides, the CDR3 is TGTGCCAGCAGCTTGGACAGGATCGCCTACGAGCAGTACTTC. Translation gives CASSLDRIAYEQYF. Filled out from reference TRBV5-6 and TRBJ2-7, the complete variable domain reads DAGVTQSPTHLIKTRGQQVTLRCSPKSGHDTVSWYQQALGQGPQFIFQYYEEEERQRGNFPDRFSGHQFPNYSSELNVNALLLGDSALYLCASSLDRIAYEQYFGPGTRLTVT.

The genes are TRBV14 and TRBJ2-2, with D unresolved. This CDR3 is 15 amino acids long. The ends were cut back, 0 bases at V and 6 bases at J, with 11 bases in the middle. CDR1 is SGHDN and CDR2 is FVKESK in the germline V gene. This CDR3 reads CASSQDLPRAGELFF. The CDR3 DNA reads TGTGCCAGCAGCCAAGATTTACCACGGGCCGGGGAGCTGTTTTTT.

The chain couples TRBV6-5 to TRBJ1-1; 7 bases map to TRBD1. Trimming at V came to 0 bases and at J to 2 bases, leaving 3 bases not matched to a gene. CDR3 length: 15 residues. In germline, CDR1 is MNHEY, CDR2 SVGAGI. The CDR3 is CASSYSGTVNTEAFF. The CDR3 DNA follows: TGTGCCAGCAGTTACTCGGGGACAGTTAACACTGAAGCTTTCTTT.

A single count supports this clone. The genes are TRBV7-2 and TRBJ2-7, with 8 bases lining up with TRBD2. J lost 4 bases, V lost 1 base, and 9 bases had no gene match. This CDR3 is 16 amino acids long. CDR1 is SGHTA and CDR2 is FQGNSA in the germline V gene. DNA of the CDR3: TGTGCCAGCAGCTTAGAAGCGGGAGCCCTTGGATACGAGCAGTACTTC. Translated: CASSLEAGALGYEQYF.

V and J are TRBV2 and TRBJ2-7; D remains ambiguous. This CDR3 is 11 amino acids long. Trimming removed 6 bases from V and 9 bases from J, with 12 bases in between. Per the germline V gene, CDR1 is SNHLY and CDR2 is FYNNEI. CDR3: CASSYVPGQYF. As DNA, the CDR3 is TGTGCCAGCAGCTACGTACCGGGGCAGTACTTC.

This clone was seen a single time. The chain links TRBV28 to TRBJ2-7; TRBD1 agrees at 8 bases. This CDR3 is built from 15 residues. CDR1 is MDHEN, CDR2 SYDVKM, per germline. Germline trimming cut 6 bases from V and 3 bases from J; bases unmatched to any gene: 10. DNA for the CDR3: TGTGCCAGCAGCCCGAACTTAGACAGGGGCTACGAGCAGTACTTC. Translated, it gives CASSPNLDRGYEQYF. Filled out from reference TRBV28 and TRBJ2-7, the complete variable domain reads DVKVTQSSRYLVKRTGEKVFLECVQDMDHENMFWYRQDPGLGLRLIYFSYDVKMKEKGDIPEGYSVSREKKERFSLILESASTNQTSMYLCASSPNLDRGYEQYFGPGTRLTVT.

This chain uses TRBV5-1 with TRBJ2-7; perhaps TRBD2 as D (5 bases). This CDR3 spans 13 amino acids. The ends were cut back, 1 base at V and 7 bases at J, with 12 bases in the middle. Germline assignment: CDR1 SGHRS and CDR2 YFSETQ. The chain's CDR3 is CASSLSRGWEQYF. In nucleotides, the CDR3 is TGCGCCAGCAGCTTGTCCCGGGGTTGGGAGCAGTACTTC.

V and J are TRBV28 and TRBJ2-1; D remains ambiguous. V lost 4 bases and J 3 bases, leaving 10 bases between the germline ends. CDR1 and CDR2 (germline): MDHEN, SYDVKM. CDR3 length equals 14 residues. The CDR3 loop is CASSSGRNYNEQFF. The CDR3 DNA sequence: TGTGCCAGCAGTTCTGGGCGGAACTACAATGAGCAGTTCTTC.

V usage is TRBV28 and J usage is TRBJ1-1; D is possibly TRBD1 (5 bases). The germline CDR1 and CDR2 sequences are MDHEN and SYDVKM. Trimming cost V 5 bases and J 3 bases, with 16 bases left between them. The CDR3 covers 15 residues. Written as DNA, the CDR3 is TGTGCCAGCAGTCCCTCAGGGCGGGGAGACACTGAAGCTTTCTTT. Amino acids: CASSPSGRGDTEAFF.

The V call is TRBV4-1, the J call TRBJ2-3, with 7 bases identical to TRBD2. The CDR3 consists of 18 residues. The germline gives CDR1 MGHRA, CDR2 YSYEKL. V gave up 1 base and J gave up 1 base; unmatched junction bases: 11. The chain's CDR3 is CASSQVLTKAGGTDTQYF. In DNA form, the CDR3 reads TGCGCCAGCAGCCAAGTCCTCACTAAGGCGGGAGGCACAGATACGCAGTATTTT.

The J gene is TRBJ1-5, the V gene TRBV10-2; D remains ambiguous. Per the germline V gene, CDR1 is WSHSY and CDR2 is SAAADI. The CDR3 is made up of 14 amino acids. The ends were cut back, 8 bases at V and 0 bases at J, with 11 bases in the middle. CDR3 DNA: TGCGCCAGCCGCAACAGTCCTAGCAATCAGCCCCAGCATTTT. Its translation is CASRNSPSNQPQHF.

The rearrangement links TRBV4-1 to TRBJ2-3; 7 nucleotides agree with TRBD2. The germline gives CDR1 MGHRA, CDR2 YSYEKL. V lost 3 bases, J lost 6 bases, and 15 bases stayed unmatched. The CDR3 loop spans 17 amino acids. CDR3 DNA sequence: TGCGCCAGCAGCCAGTCGCCCCCCGGACTAGACCTGGATACGCAGTATTTT. It encodes CASSQSPPGLDLDTQYF.